Given below is one T cell receptor beta chain in context. Its cognate antigen is unknown. This entry comes from a study of identical twins. Study outcomes and limitations: Models underpredicted monozygotic twin sharing of out-of-frame TCR alpha.

Each CDR3 protein is one row after TCRdb ran MiXCR on the 5' RACE reads. The sample lists 700,000 or so distinct CDR3 sequences; around 8.3% were seen once. In every case, the donor was a healthy Caucasian. Trimming stripped 5 bases from V and 2 bases from J, with 13 bases between. Germline V gene lookup returns CDR1 MNHEY and CDR2 SVGEGT. The CDR3 covers 14 residues. The sample also formed part of further work on yellow fever vaccine responses in identical twins. That paper states: Reportedly, twins' vaccine T cell responses looked partly convergent and partly personalized.

The V call is TRBV6-2 or TRBV6-3, the J call TRBJ2-7; a weak D match, TRBD1 (5 bases). The sequenced sample was PBMCs. This TCR derives from a woman under 30 in good health. This CDR3 reads CASSPSGAAYEQYF. In DNA, the CDR3 is TGTGCCAGCAGTCCAAGTGGGGCCGCCTACGAGCAGTACTTC.